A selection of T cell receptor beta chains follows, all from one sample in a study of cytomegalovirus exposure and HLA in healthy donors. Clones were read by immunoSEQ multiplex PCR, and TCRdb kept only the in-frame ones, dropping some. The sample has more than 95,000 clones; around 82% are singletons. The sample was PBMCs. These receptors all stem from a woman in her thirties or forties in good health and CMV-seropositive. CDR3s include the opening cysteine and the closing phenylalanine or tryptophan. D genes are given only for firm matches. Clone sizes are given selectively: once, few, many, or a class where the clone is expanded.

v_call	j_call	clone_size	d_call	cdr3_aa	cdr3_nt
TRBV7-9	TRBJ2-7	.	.	CASSLTDSSYEQYF	TGTGCCAGCAGCTTAACGGACAGCTCCTACGAGCAGTACTTC
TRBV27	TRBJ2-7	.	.	CASTSGQIYEQYF	TGTGCCAGCACCAGTGGGCAGATCTACGAGCAGTACTTC
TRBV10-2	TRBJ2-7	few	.	CASSDSISYEQYF	TGCGCCAGCAGTGATTCCATCTCCTACGAGCAGTACTTC
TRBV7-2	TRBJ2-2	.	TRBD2	CASSFLDPSGNTGELFF	TGTGCCAGCAGCTTCCTCGACCCTAGCGGGAACACCGGGGAGCTGTTTTTT
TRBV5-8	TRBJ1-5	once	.	CASSGGEARGQPQHF	TGTGCCAGCAGCGGAGGGGAGGCGCGGGGTCAGCCCCAGCATTTT
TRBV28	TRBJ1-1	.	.	CASSFRATEAFF	TGTGCCAGCAGTTTCAGGGCTACTGAAGCTTTCTTT
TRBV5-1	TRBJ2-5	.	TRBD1	CASSLGPGQGGETQYF	TGCGCCAGCAGCTTGGGCCCGGGACAGGGGGGGGAGACCCAGTACTTC
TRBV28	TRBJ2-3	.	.	CASSFSLPGPNGDTQYF	TGTGCCAGCAGTTTTTCTCTGCCTGGCCCCAATGGAGATACGCAGTATTTT
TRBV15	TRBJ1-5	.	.	CATSRTVNSNQPQHF	TGTGCCACCAGCAGAACAGTAAATAGCAATCAGCCCCAGCATTTT
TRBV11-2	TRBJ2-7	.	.	CASSSTRRVFSYEQYF	TGTGCCAGCAGCTCAACCAGGCGGGTCTTCTCCTACGAGCAGTACTTC
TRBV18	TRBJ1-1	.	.	CASSPLGGLNTEAFF	TGTGCCAGCTCACCACTTGGGGGCTTGAACACTGAAGCTTTCTTT
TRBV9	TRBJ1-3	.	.	CASSVNSLKGGAGNTIYF	TGCGCCAGCAGCGTAAATTCCCTGAAGGGAGGGGCTGGAAACACCATATATTTT
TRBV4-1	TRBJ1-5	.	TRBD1	CASSHAHGQGRNQPQHF	TGCGCCAGCAGCCACGCTCATGGACAGGGGCGGAATCAGCCCCAGCATTTT
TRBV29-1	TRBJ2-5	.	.	CSVEGSLEGKVTQYF	TGCAGCGTTGAAGGGTCTCTGGAGGGAAAGGTGACCCAGTACTTC
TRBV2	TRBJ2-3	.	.	CASRERTDTQYF	TGTGCCAGCCGGGAACGCACAGATACGCAGTATTTT
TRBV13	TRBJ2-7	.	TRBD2	CASSLLGLGSEQYF	TGTGCCAGCAGCTTACTGGGACTAGGATCCGAGCAGTACTTC
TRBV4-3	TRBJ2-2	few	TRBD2	CASSPTATSGNTGELFF	TGCGCCAGCAGCCCCACCGCGACTAGCGGAAACACCGGGGAGCTGTTTTTT
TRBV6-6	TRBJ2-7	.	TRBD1	CASSKHGQGREQYF	TGTGCCAGCAGTAAACACGGACAGGGGCGCGAGCAGTACTTC
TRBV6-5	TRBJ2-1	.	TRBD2	CASSYGGRANEQFF	TGTGCCAGCAGTTACGGCGGGAGGGCCAATGAGCAGTTCTTC
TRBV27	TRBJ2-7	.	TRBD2	CASIRVAGGPYEQYF	TGTGCCAGCATAAGGGTAGCGGGAGGGCCCTACGAGCAGTACTTC
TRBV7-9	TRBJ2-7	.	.	CASSLVQGDSYEQYF	TGTGCCAGCAGCTTAGTACAGGGTGACTCCTACGAGCAGTACTTC
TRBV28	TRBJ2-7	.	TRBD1	CASSLGDRAHEQYF	TGTGCCAGCAGTTTAGGGGACAGGGCCCACGAGCAGTACTTC
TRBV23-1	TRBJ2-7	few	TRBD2	CASSPLSGTEQYF	TGCGCCAGCAGTCCTCTTAGCGGGACCGAGCAGTACTTC
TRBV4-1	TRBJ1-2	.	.	CASRGLDSNGYTF	TGCGCCAGCCGGGGACTTGATTCAAATGGCTACACCTTC
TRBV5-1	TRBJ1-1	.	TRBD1	CASTWTGGNTEAFF	TGCGCCAGCACCTGGACAGGGGGGAACACTGAAGCTTTCTTT
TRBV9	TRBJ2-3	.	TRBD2	CASSVEASGSGADTQYF	TGTGCCAGCAGCGTCGAGGCTAGCGGGAGCGGCGCAGATACGCAGTATTTT
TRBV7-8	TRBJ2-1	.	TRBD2	CASSLRRTSGSQIPNEQFF	TGTGCCAGCAGCTTACGGAGGACTAGCGGGAGTCAGATCCCCAATGAGCAGTTCTTC
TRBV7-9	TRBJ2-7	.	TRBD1	CASSPGQGLSSYEQYF	TGTGCCAGCAGCCCCGGACAGGGTTTAAGCTCCTACGAGCAGTACTTC
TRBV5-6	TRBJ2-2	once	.	CASSLGTFTGELFF	TGTGCCAGCAGCCTCGGGACTTTCACCGGGGAGCTGTTTTTT
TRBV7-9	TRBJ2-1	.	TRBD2	CASSSLTSGSYNEQFF	TGTGCCAGCAGCTCCCTCACTAGCGGCTCCTACAATGAGCAGTTCTTC
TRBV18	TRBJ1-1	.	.	CASSLTRGGIEAFF	TGTGCCAGCTCACTAACCCGGGGAGGAATTGAAGCTTTCTTT
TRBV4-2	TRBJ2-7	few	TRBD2	CASSPEGGPSYEQYF	TGTGCCAGCAGCCCCGAGGGAGGGCCCTCCTACGAGCAGTACTTC
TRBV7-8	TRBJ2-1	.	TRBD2	CASSRSPAGDTSEQFF	TGTGCCAGCAGTCGCTCCCCAGCGGGAGATACAAGTGAGCAGTTCTTC
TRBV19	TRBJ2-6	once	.	CATRDLGANVLTF	TGTGCCACGAGAGATCTCGGGGCCAACGTCCTGACTTTC
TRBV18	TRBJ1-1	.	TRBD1	CASSGDRGHGTEAFF	TGTGCCAGCTCAGGGGACAGGGGGCACGGAACTGAAGCTTTCTTT
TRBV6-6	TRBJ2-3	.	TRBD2	CASSSHPSAGGATQYF	TGTGCCAGCAGTTCGCACCCTTCTGCGGGAGGGGCCACGCAGTATTTT
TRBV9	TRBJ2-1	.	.	CASSVVDYNEQFF	TGTGCCAGCAGCGTAGTAGACTACAATGAGCAGTTCTTC
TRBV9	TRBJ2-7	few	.	CASSLTGTSPYEQYF	TGTGCCAGCAGCCTGACCGGGACATCCCCCTACGAGCAGTACTTC
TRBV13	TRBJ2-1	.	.	CASSYTGINEQFF	TGTGCCAGCAGCTATACAGGGATTAATGAGCAGTTCTTC
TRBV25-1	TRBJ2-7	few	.	CASTTTGPYEQYF	TGTGCCAGCACGACCACAGGGCCCTACGAGCAGTACTTC